The 30 T cell receptor beta chains below all came from one sample that was sequenced in a study of cytomegalovirus exposure and HLA in healthy donors. Both 60 Vbeta primers and 13 Jbeta primers went into the PCR. Using immunoSEQ multiplex PCR, the repertoire was profiled, and TCRdb retains in-frame clones only, with some absent. In all, the sample yields about 35,000 clones. The sample comprised PBMCs. Every receptor here comes from a woman aged 40 to 49 in good health and CMV-seropositive.

This chain connects TRBV18 to TRBJ1-6, with TRBD1 as a possible D gene (5 bases). CDR3 size: 13 residues. Germline V gives CDR1 KGHSH, CDR2 LQKENI. Trimming took 3 bases from V and 10 from J, leaving 10 bases between them. DNA for the CDR3: TGTGCCAGCTCACCTCTCGACAGATCACCCCTCCACTTT. Its protein product is CASSPLDRSPLHF.

The chain combines TRBV27 with TRBJ1-5, with D perhaps TRBD1 (6 bases). The CDR3 extends over 15 amino acids. In germline, CDR1 is MNHEY, CDR2 SMNVEV (reference sequence). Trimming shortened V by 6 bases and J by 6 bases, and 18 bases separated the two germline ends. CDR3: CASSLSGQRGQPQHF. The CDR3 nucleotides are TGTGCCAGCAGCCTGAGCGGACAGAGGGGTCAGCCCCAGCATTTT.

This rearrangement joins TRBV18 to TRBJ2-1; D may be TRBD1 (6 bases). CDR1 and CDR2 (germline): KGHSH, LQKENI. This CDR3 has 14 amino acids. Trimming shortened V by 3 bases and J by 5 bases, and 11 bases separated the two germline ends. CDR3 nucleotide sequence: TGTGCCAGCTCACCTTCGACAGGCGACAATGAGCAGTTCTTC. This translates into CASSPSTGDNEQFF.

The chain carries TRBV5-1 and TRBJ2-7, with 8 bases that match TRBD1. Germline V gives CDR1 SGHRS, CDR2 YFSETQ. The CDR3 consists of 14 residues. J was trimmed by 3 bases and V by 2 bases; bases with no gene match: 4. CDR3 in amino acids: CASSFWTGSYEQYF. CDR3 nucleotides: TGCGCCAGCAGCTTTTGGACAGGGAGCTACGAGCAGTACTTC.

V gene TRBV10-3 combines with J gene TRBJ1-5, with a tentative D call TRBD1 (6 bases). CDR1 and CDR2 (germline): ENHRY, SYGVKD. CDR3 length: 16 residues. V lost 10 bases to trimming and J lost 0 bases, with 19 bases between them. CDR3 sequence (DNA): TGTGCCACCCAGCAGGGGAGTGGATATAGCAATCAGCCCCAGCATTTT. It yields the protein CATQQGSGYSNQPQHF.

This CDR3 is CASSLFRVGDTQYF. The CDR3 region has the DNA TGCGCCAGCAGCTTGTTTCGGGTTGGAGATACGCAGTATTTT. This chain joins TRBV5-1 and TRBJ2-3; D gene ambiguous. V was pared by 1 base and J by 5 bases, with 11 bases between. The length of the CDR3 is 14 residues. The germline gives CDR1 SGHRS, CDR2 YFSETQ.

The rearrangement uses TRBV27 and TRBJ1-5; 8 bases agree with TRBD1. Trimming removed 6 bases from V and 1 base from J; junction bases left unmatched: 5. CDR3 length: 15 amino acids. CDR1 and CDR2 (germline): MNHEY, SMNVEV (reference sequence). The CDR3 DNA sequence: TGTGCCAGCAGGCAGGGGGCAATAAGCAATCAGCCCCAGCATTTT. This codes for CASRQGAISNQPQHF.

V gene TRBV4-3 combines with J gene TRBJ2-1, with TRBD2 matching 12 bases. Trimming at V came to 4 bases and at J to 8 bases, leaving 9 bases not matched to a gene. Germline CDR1 is LGHNA and CDR2 is YSLEER. The CDR3 covers 16 residues. The CDR3 region is CASSRRLAGGGDEQFF. CDR3 nucleotides: TGCGCCAGCAGCCGACGCCTAGCGGGAGGGGGGGATGAGCAGTTCTTC.

The CDR3 spells CASCIQGACTEAFF. CDR3 coding DNA: TGTGCCAGCTGCATACAGGGGGCCTGCACTGAAGCTTTCTTT. J is TRBJ1-1 and V is TRBV6-6; 9 bases line up with TRBD1. The germline CDR1 and CDR2 sequences are MNHNY and SVGAGI (reference sequence). The CDR3 spans 14 residues. Trimming removed 8 bases from V and 4 bases from J; junction bases left unmatched: 8.

The chain uses TRBV30 and TRBJ2-7, with TRBD1 identical over 8 bases. Germline V gene lookup returns CDR1 GTSNPN and CDR2 SVGIG (reference sequence). This CDR3 contains 14 residues. The J segment lost 2 bases and the V segment lost 2 bases, leaving 5 bases of the junction unmatched. The CDR3 nucleotides read TGTGCCTGGAGTCAGGGGGCGCCTCCCTACGAGCAGTACTTC. It specifies CAWSQGAPPYEQYF.

The chain combines TRBV28 with TRBJ2-7, with 7 bases that match TRBD2. Germline values: CDR1 MDHEN, CDR2 SYDVKM. Trimming took 6 bases from V and 0 from J; bases not matched to a gene: 14. The CDR3 sequence is 17 residues long. CDR3 nucleotide sequence: TGTGCCAGCAGCAACTCCGAGGGAGGGTCAAGCTCCTACGAGCAGTACTTC. Translating gives CASSNSEGGSSSYEQYF.

The gene calls are TRBV7-6 and TRBJ2-5; TRBD2 might be the D (5 bases). Per the germline V gene, CDR1 is SGHVS and CDR2 is FNYEAQ. V lost 1 base and J lost 0, with 6 bases in between. This CDR3 contains 14 residues. CDR3 sequence reads: CASSLGADQETQYF. The CDR3 coding sequence is TGTGCCAGCAGCTTAGGAGCGGACCAAGAGACCCAGTACTTC.

The chain joins TRBV9 to TRBJ2-2, with TRBD1 matching over 10 bases. The V segment lost 2 bases and the J segment 9 bases; nucleotides outside the gene matches: 13. Germline CDR1 and CDR2: SGDLS and YYNGEE. The CDR3 has 17 amino acids. Here the CDR3 reads CASSVYSGTGVYRELFF. CDR3 DNA: TGTGCCAGCAGCGTTTATTCCGGGACAGGGGTTTACAGGGAGCTGTTTTTT.

The chain recombines TRBV18 with TRBJ1-1, with D maybe TRBD1 (5 bases). CDR1 is KGHSH, CDR2 LQKENI, per germline. This CDR3 spans 15 amino acids. Trimming left V 3 bases short and J 1 base short, with 12 bases between. CDR3 region: CASSPNGGENTEAFF. The CDR3 DNA is TGTGCCAGCTCACCGAATGGGGGGGAGAACACTGAAGCTTTCTTT.

The genes are TRBV4-2 and TRBJ1-2, with D perhaps matching TRBD1 (6 bases). The germline gives CDR1 LGHNA, CDR2 YNFKEQ. The V and J ends lost 1 base and 8 bases respectively, with 11 bases between them. There are 13 residues in the CDR3. In DNA, the CDR3 is TGTGCCAGCAGCCAAGTCAGGGGCTACGGCTACACCTTC. Encoded protein: CASSQVRGYGYTF.

This chain joins TRBV30 and TRBJ1-1; 9 bases match TRBD1. The CDR3 length is 14 residues. The germline CDR1 and CDR2 sequences are GTSNPN and SVGIG (reference sequence). Losses at the gene ends were 5 bases for V and 1 base for J; bases not matched to a gene: 5. The DNA for the CDR3 is TGTGCCTGGGATCCGGGACAGGGGAACACTGAAGCTTTCTTT. It encodes CAWDPGQGNTEAFF.

V and J are TRBV15 and TRBJ2-7; 9 bases map to TRBD2. V lost 8 bases, J lost 3 bases, and 8 bases stayed unmatched. CDR1 and CDR2 from the germline V gene are LNHNV and YYDKDF (reference sequence). CDR3 length: 14 residues. In DNA form, the CDR3 reads TGTGCCACCCGACGGGATAGCGGGGGCTACGAGCAGTACTTC. This gives the protein CATRRDSGGYEQYF.

The CDR3 here is CASSQIIPGLGASEQYF. CDR3 bases: TGCGCCAGCAGCCAAATAATCCCAGGACTAGGAGCTTCCGAGCAGTACTTC. J is TRBJ2-7 and V is TRBV4-1, with 7 bases aligning to TRBD2. Germline CDR1 reads MGHRA; CDR2 reads YSYEKL. The CDR3 runs to 17 residues. V lost 2 bases, J lost 6 bases, and 16 bases stayed unmatched.

V is TRBV6-1 and J is TRBJ1-3; D possibly corresponds to TRBD1 (6 bases). Germline V lookup: CDR1 MNHNS, CDR2 SASEGT. The V end was cut by 6 bases, the J end by 0 bases, with 9 bases between. This CDR3 spans 14 amino acids. CDR3 bases: TGTGCCAGCAGGGACAGAGACTCTGGAAACACCATATATTTT. Translating gives CASRDRDSGNTIYF.

The chain joins TRBV7-8 to TRBJ2-6; D is possibly TRBD1 (6 bases). CDR1 is SGHVS and CDR2 is FQNEAQ in the germline V gene. The CDR3 runs to 18 residues. Trimming shortened V by 5 bases and J by 0 bases, and 17 bases separated the two germline ends. The DNA for the CDR3 is TGTGCCAGCAGCAGCAGGGCAGGGGTCTTCTCTGGGGCCAACGTCCTGACTTTC. This encodes CASSSRAGVFSGANVLTF.

The chain couples TRBV7-2 to TRBJ1-2, with D hard to call. The CDR3 spans 12 residues. The germline V and J ends were trimmed by 2 bases and 8 bases, with 9 bases remaining between them. Germline assignment: CDR1 SGHTA and CDR2 FQGNSA. The CDR3 nucleotides read TGTGCCAGCAGCTTATACGGTTCAGGCTACACCTTC. Protein product: CASSLYGSGYTF.

The chain is built from TRBV7-9 and TRBJ2-1, with 10 bases that match TRBD2. Losses at the gene ends were 3 bases for V and 2 bases for J; bases not matched to a gene: 10. CDR1 is SEHNR and CDR2 is FQNEAQ in the germline V gene (reference sequence). The CDR3 is 18 residues long. CDR3 region: CASSFQAGGATAYNEQFF. The CDR3 bases are TGTGCCAGCAGCTTTCAAGCGGGAGGGGCGACGGCCTACAATGAGCAGTTCTTC. The full variable domain, in which reference TRBV7-9 and TRBJ2-1 provide the parts outside the CDR3, is DTGVSQNPRHKITKRGQNVTFRCDPISEHNRLYWYRQTLGQGPEFLTYFQNEAQLEKSRLLSDRFSAERPKGSFSTLEIQRTEQGDSAMYLCASSFQAGGATAYNEQFFGPGTRLTVL.

Comments on this clone: Compared with germline, one end of the junction differs, possibly owing to a read error. The chain is built from TRBV7-7 and TRBJ1-1; TRBD1 agrees at 11 bases. Germline CDR1 SSHAT, CDR2 FNYEAQ (reference sequence). This CDR3 has 18 residues. The CDR3 bases are TGTGCTAGCAGCCCATTCGGGACAGGGGGTCCAGAGGGAACTGAAGCTTTCTTT. Translated, it gives CASSPFGTGGPEGTEAFF. Supplemented by reference TRBV7-7 and TRBJ1-1, the full variable domain reads GAGVSQSPRYKVTKRGQDVTLRCDPISSHATLYWYQQALGQGPEFLTYFNYEAQPDKSGLPSDRFSAERPEGSISTLTIQRTEQRDSAMYRCASSPFGTGGPEGTEAFFGQGTRLTVV.

The J gene is TRBJ2-7, the V gene TRBV10-3, with TRBD2 matching over 11 bases. V gave up 3 bases and J gave up 1 base; unmatched junction bases: 8. The germline V gene encodes CDR1 ENHRY and CDR2 SYGVKD. The CDR3 length is 17 residues. The CDR3 region has the DNA TGTGCCATCAGTGACCCTAAGCTAGCGGGAGGATCCTACGAGCAGTACTTC. Encoded protein: CAISDPKLAGGSYEQYF.

V and J are TRBV10-2 and TRBJ2-3, with no clear D. Germline CDR1 and CDR2: WSHSY and SAAADI. Trimming cost V 6 bases and J 5 bases, with 3 bases left between them. The CDR3 extends over 10 amino acids. In DNA, the CDR3 is TGCGCCAGCAGACTAGATACGCAGTATTTT. Its protein product is CASRLDTQYF.

Comment on this clone: At the DNA level, this CDR3 is encoded by other sequences in the same sample as well. This sequence joins TRBV6-5 and TRBJ1-1; D perhaps matches TRBD1 (5 bases). Germline V gives CDR1 MNHEY, CDR2 SVGAGI. V gave up 2 bases and J gave up 11 bases, with 15 bases separating them. The CDR3 has 13 residues. The CDR3: CASSYGGAREAFF. The DNA for the CDR3 is TGTGCCAGCAGTTACGGCGGGGCGAGAGAGGCTTTCTTT.

The chain carries TRBV28 and TRBJ2-7, with D perhaps matching TRBD1 (7 bases). Germline values: CDR1 MDHEN, CDR2 SYDVKM. V was cut by 6 bases and J by 0 bases, with 15 bases left in between. This CDR3 has 15 residues. The CDR3 DNA is TGTGCCAGCAGCCCACAGGGGACTTCCTCCTACGAGCAGTACTTC. This translates into CASSPQGTSSYEQYF.

The chain joins TRBV29-1 to TRBJ2-7; D might be TRBD2 (5 bases). V lost 4 bases to trimming and J lost 1 base, with 14 bases between them. This CDR3 has 14 residues. Germline CDR1 is SQVTM and CDR2 is ANQGSEA. The CDR3, as DNA: TGCAGCGTTGGAGAGAGTAGCGCTTCCTACGAGCAGTACTTC. Translating it yields CSVGESSASYEQYF.

The rearrangement uses TRBV5-4 and TRBJ1-2, with TRBD1 matching 7 bases. This CDR3 is 13 amino acids long. Looked up from germline, CDR1 is SGHNT and CDR2 is YYREEE (reference sequence). After removal of 3 bases from V and 8 bases from J, the junction contained 7 bases not matched to a gene. DNA for the CDR3: TGTGCCAGCAGCTCGACAGGGCAGTGGGGCTACACCTTC. This translates into CASSSTGQWGYTF.

The chain combines TRBV9 with TRBJ2-7; D perhaps matches TRBD1 (6 bases). Per germline, CDR1 SGDLS and CDR2 YYNGEE. The CDR3 loop spans 14 amino acids. The V end was cut by 0 bases, the J end by 2 bases, with 9 bases between. CDR3 sequence reads: CASSVGQGTYEQYF. The CDR3 DNA sequence: TGTGCCAGCAGCGTAGGGCAGGGGACCTACGAGCAGTACTTC.